The next 5 T cell receptor beta chains were all read from a single sample in a study of low-dose radiotherapy and immunotherapy resistance in tumors (dated by TCRdb to between 2020 and 2023). This sample's time point label indicates: before trial treatment. The sequencer listed for this sample is Illumina HiSeq 2500. First-strand cDNA was synthesized with Superscript III and a set of TRAV- and TRBV-specific primers, covering both TCRalpha and TCRbeta chains. TCRs were amplified with Phusion for around 20 PCR cycles, with a constant-region primer paired with the adapter attached to the V primers. The raw public reads went through TCRdb reprocessing: fastp at Q25, MiXCR clone calling, in-frame beta chains kept. Each entry is one CDR3 protein sequence, shown with its most common DNA and genes. A total of over 65,000 distinct CDR3 sequences appear in this sample, roughly a sixth of them only once. Together, the top ten hold 2.8% of the sample.

Source: PBMCs, taken before treatment. These receptors all come from a male donor with prostate cancer.

This clonotype came up many times. The genes are TRBV4-1 and TRBJ1-4, with D perhaps TRBD1 (6 bases). The V end was cut by 1 base, the J end by 7 bases, with 13 bases between. The CDR3 is 15 residues long. The V gene's germline CDR1 is MGHRA and CDR2 YSYEKL. CDR3: CASSQGPRGGEKLFF. Written as DNA, the CDR3 is TGCGCCAGCAGCCAAGGACCCAGGGGTGGTGAAAAACTGTTTTTT.

To note about this clonotype: With only one base between it and a far larger clone, this is likely a read error. The chain combines TRBV13 with TRBJ1-1, with D possibly matching TRBD1 (5 bases). CDR1 and CDR2 from the germline V gene are PRHDT and FYEKMQ (reference sequence). The length of the CDR3 is 14 residues. V dropped 5 bases and J dropped 4 bases, with 14 bases sitting between them. CDR3 region: CASSARVRVTEAFF. In nucleotides, the CDR3 is TGTGCCAGCAGCGCCCGGGTCAGGGTCACTGAAGCTTTCTTT.

This clonotype was seen ten or more times. The rearrangement links TRBV7-9 to TRBJ1-4; 8 bases align to TRBD1. Germline CDR1 is SEHNR and CDR2 is FQNEAQ (reference sequence). V gave up 4 bases and J gave up 5 bases; unmatched junction bases: 6. This CDR3 is 15 amino acids long. The CDR3, as DNA: TGTGCCAGCAGCTGGGTGACAGGGGAGAATGAAAAACTGTTTTTT. Protein sequence: CASSWVTGENEKLFF.

The CDR3 here is CSVPGQGSYEQYF. CDR3 DNA sequence: TGCAGTGTTCCGGGACAGGGAAGCTACGAGCAGTACTTC. The chain employs TRBV20-1 and TRBJ2-7; 9 bases map to TRBD1. Trimming took 7 bases from V and 3 from J; bases not matched to a gene: 7. CDR1 DFQATT and CDR2 SNEGSKA come from the germline V gene (reference sequence). The CDR3 extends over 13 amino acids.

The sample holds many counts of this clonotype. The chain uses TRBV20-1 and TRBJ2-1; 12 bases map to TRBD2. CDR1 DFQATT and CDR2 SNEGSKA come from the germline V gene (reference sequence). The length of the CDR3 is 19 residues. J was trimmed by 3 bases and V by 2 bases; bases with no gene match: 14. CDR3 residues: CSARRFRASGGGFYNEQFF. The DNA for the CDR3 is TGCAGTGCTAGACGCTTCAGGGCTAGCGGGGGGGGCTTCTACAATGAGCAGTTCTTC.